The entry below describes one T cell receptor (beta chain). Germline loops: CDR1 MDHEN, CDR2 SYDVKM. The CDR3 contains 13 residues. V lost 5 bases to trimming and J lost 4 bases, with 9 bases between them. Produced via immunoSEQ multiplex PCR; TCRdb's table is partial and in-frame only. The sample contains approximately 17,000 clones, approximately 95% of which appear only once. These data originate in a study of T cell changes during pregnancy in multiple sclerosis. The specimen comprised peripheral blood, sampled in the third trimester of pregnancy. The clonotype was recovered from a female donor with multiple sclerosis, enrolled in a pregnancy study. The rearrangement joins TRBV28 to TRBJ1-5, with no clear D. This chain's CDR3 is CASSDSGNQPQHF. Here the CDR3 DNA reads TGTGCCAGCAGTGATAGCGGGAATCAGCCCCAGCATTTT. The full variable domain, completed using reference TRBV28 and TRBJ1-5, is DVKVTQSSRYLVKRTGEKVFLECVQDMDHENMFWYRQDPGLGLRLIYFSYDVKMKEKGDIPEGYSVSREKKERFSLILESASTNQTSMYLCASSDSGNQPQHFGDGTRLSIL.